The 26 T cell receptor beta chains presented below share a single source sample, sequenced in a study of cytomegalovirus exposure and HLA in healthy donors. The PCR made use of 60 Vbeta and 13 Jbeta primers. Generated by immunoSEQ multiplex PCR, the TCRdb table keeps only in-frame clones and is missing some. The data contain approximately 150,000 clones, 70% to 90% of them singletons. Material: PBMCs. Source of these receptors: a young man in good health and CMV-seropositive.

The sample holds a few counts of this clone. V usage is TRBV6-1 and J usage is TRBJ1-1, with no clear D. V was clipped by 7 bases and J by 5 bases, with 8 bases between them. Germline values: CDR1 MNHNS, CDR2 SASEGT. The CDR3 is 11 residues long. CDR3: CASIFYTEAFF. The CDR3 bases are TGTGCCAGCATCTTCTATACTGAAGCTTTCTTT.

This clone was seen a handful of times. The gene calls are TRBV4-1 and TRBJ1-3; D possibly corresponds to TRBD1 (6 bases). CDR1 MGHRA and CDR2 YSYEKL come from the germline V gene. The CDR3 has 17 amino acids. The V end was cut by 4 bases, the J end by 0 bases, with 16 bases between. The CDR3 is CASSRNTGIHSGNTIYF. Here the CDR3 DNA reads TGCGCCAGCAGCCGGAATACAGGGATTCACTCTGGAAACACCATATATTTT.

The chain carries TRBV27 and TRBJ2-3; TRBD2 agrees at 10 bases. The CDR3 has 15 amino acids. After removal of 1 base from V and 3 bases from J, the junction contained 1 base not matched to a gene. CDR1 and CDR2 (germline): MNHEY, SMNVEV (reference sequence). As DNA, the CDR3 is TGTGCCAGCAGTTTATGGACTAGCGGTACAGATACGCAGTATTTT. Protein product: CASSLWTSGTDTQYF.

This clone was picked up one time. The V call is TRBV6-6, the J call TRBJ1-1, with 8 bases matching TRBD1. Per germline, CDR1 MNHNY and CDR2 SVGAGI (reference sequence). V dropped 6 bases and J dropped 0; count of bases not matched to a gene: 6. This CDR3 has 15 residues. CDR3 DNA sequence: TGTGCCAGCAGCCAACCAGGGGGCATGAACACTGAAGCTTTCTTT. Encoded protein: CASSQPGGMNTEAFF.

The chain has TRBV6-5 and TRBJ1-6; TRBD1 might be the D (6 bases). Germline V lookup: CDR1 MNHEY, CDR2 SVGAGI. Trimming stripped 2 bases from V and 8 bases from J, with 13 bases between. The CDR3 is 15 amino acids. This chain's CDR3 is CASSYLGPGDSPLHF. CDR3 nucleotide sequence: TGTGCCAGCAGTTACCTCGGGCCAGGGGATTCACCCCTCCACTTT.

This clone was detected only a few times. The genes are TRBV5-1 and TRBJ1-1; 10 bases match TRBD1. Per germline, CDR1 SGHRS and CDR2 YFSETQ. This CDR3 has 14 residues. J lost 4 bases, V lost 3 bases, and 3 bases had no gene match. For the CDR3, the DNA is TGCGCCAGCAGCTCGGACAGGGGGGGCACTGAAGCTTTCTTT. It is translated as CASSSDRGGTEAFF.

The J gene is TRBJ1-5, the V gene TRBV6-6; D call uncertain. This CDR3 spans 16 amino acids. Trimming shortened V by 0 bases and J by 3 bases, and 12 bases separated the two germline ends. Germline loops: CDR1 MNHNY, CDR2 SVGAGI (reference sequence). In DNA form, the CDR3 reads TGTGCCAGCAGTTACTCAAGGAGGGTAGACAATCAGCCCCAGCATTTT. Translation: CASSYSRRVDNQPQHF.

The genes are TRBV2 and TRBJ2-5; 8 bases are a match to TRBD2. The CDR3 covers 15 residues. Germline CDR1 and CDR2: SNHLY and FYNNEI. J was trimmed by 4 bases and V by 3 bases; bases with no gene match: 7. As DNA, the CDR3 is TGTGCCAGCAGTGAGCTGGCGGGAGGAGGAGAGACCCAGTACTTC. This encodes CASSELAGGGETQYF.

DNA of the CDR3: TGTGCCAGCAGCTTAGCGGGAGGGGTCACCGGGGAGCTGTTTTTT. Residues: CASSLAGGVTGELFF. V usage is TRBV7-2 and J usage is TRBJ2-2; 7 positions match TRBD2. Germline values: CDR1 SGHTA, CDR2 FQGNSA. The J segment lost 4 bases and the V segment lost 0 bases, leaving 2 bases of the junction unmatched. The CDR3 runs 15 residues.

The J gene is TRBJ1-4, the V gene TRBV6-5; the D is unclear. The CDR3 has 14 residues. The V gene's germline CDR1 is MNHEY and CDR2 SVGAGI. Trimming shortened V by 7 bases and J by 0 bases, and 9 bases separated the two germline ends. CDR3 nucleotides: TGTGCCAGCACGCGGGCTTCAACTAATGAAAAACTGTTTTTT. Encoded protein: CASTRASTNEKLFF.

This clone was picked up one time. This CDR3 is CASTSPGLDTQYF. DNA of the CDR3: TGCGCCAGCACATCCCCGGGTTTGGATACGCAGTATTTT. V usage is TRBV5-1 and J usage is TRBJ2-3; D unresolved. V lost 6 bases, J lost 6 bases, and 14 bases lay in between. Germline CDR1 is SGHRS and CDR2 is YFSETQ. The CDR3 runs 13 residues.

In its sample, this clone was seen a few times. The chain recombines TRBV4-3 with TRBJ2-7; D perhaps matches TRBD1 (6 bases). In germline, CDR1 is LGHNA, CDR2 YSLEER. This CDR3 has 15 amino acids. Deletions cut 3 bases from V and 1 base from J, with 13 bases between. CDR3: CASSQETGDSYEQYF. CDR3 coding DNA: TGCGCCAGCAGCCAGGAGACAGGTGATTCCTACGAGCAGTACTTC.

The V gene is TRBV19, the J gene TRBJ1-2, with D uncertain. V was cut by 9 bases and J by 1 base, with 9 bases left in between. The CDR3 has 12 amino acids. Germline CDR1 LNHDA, CDR2 SQIVND (reference sequence). The CDR3 DNA follows: TGTGCCAGCTCCAGAGGTAACTATGGCTACACCTTC. This gives the protein CASSRGNYGYTF.

The sample holds one count of this clone. J is TRBJ2-6 and V is TRBV19; D is unresolved. CDR3 size: 17 residues. V lost 6 bases and J 0 bases, leaving 15 bases between the germline ends. From germline, CDR1 is LNHDA and CDR2 SQIVND (reference sequence). The CDR3 is CASREASTGSGANVLTF. Here the CDR3 DNA reads TGTGCCAGTAGAGAGGCGAGTACCGGCTCTGGGGCCAACGTCCTGACTTTC. The full variable domain, completed using reference TRBV19 and TRBJ2-6, is DGGITQSPKYLFRKEGQNVTLSCEQNLNHDAMYWYRQDPGQGLRLIYYSQIVNDFQKGDIAEGYSVSREKKESFPLTVTSAQKNPTAFYLCASREASTGSGANVLTFGAGSRLTVL.

This chain links TRBV14 with TRBJ2-1; 13 nucleotides line up with TRBD2. Germline V lookup: CDR1 SGHDN, CDR2 FVKESK. CDR3 length equals 17 residues. V lost 3 bases to trimming and J lost 4 bases; unmatched junction nucleotides: 6. The CDR3 reads CASSHWTSGSLYNEQFF. The CDR3 DNA reads TGTGCCAGCAGCCATTGGACTAGCGGGAGCTTGTACAATGAGCAGTTCTTC.

The chain uses TRBV5-1 and TRBJ1-1; D gene unclear. Deletions cut 4 bases from V and 4 bases from J, with 8 bases between. From germline, CDR1 is SGHRS and CDR2 YFSETQ. This CDR3 spans 12 amino acids. CDR3 DNA sequence: TGCGCCAGCAGCCCGGCGGGCACTGAAGCTTTCTTT. This translates into CASSPAGTEAFF.

The CDR3 region has the DNA TGTGCCAGCTCACCACCGATATTTAGTCAGGCCCTCCAAGAGACCCAGTACTTC. Translating gives CASSPPIFSQALQETQYF. The J gene is TRBJ2-5, the V gene TRBV18; unclear D gene. This CDR3 comprises 18 residues. The V end was cut by 0 bases, the J end by 1 base, with 18 bases between. Germline-derived CDR1 and CDR2 are KGHSH and LQKENI.

This sequence joins TRBV13 and TRBJ2-1, with TRBD2 matching over 8 bases. CDR3 length: 18 residues. Germline V gene sequence: CDR1 PRHDT, CDR2 FYEKMQ (reference sequence). V lost 6 bases and J lost 1; bases outside the gene matches: 14. The CDR3 protein is CASSLVSSGKTSYNEQFF. In DNA, the CDR3 is TGTGCCAGCAGTCTGGTGAGTAGCGGGAAGACGTCCTACAATGAGCAGTTCTTC.

The CDR3, as DNA: TGCGCCAGCAGCTTGGGCGGGACTAGCCTACTTCAAGAGACCCAGTACTTC. It codes for CASSLGGTSLLQETQYF. The V and J genes are TRBV5-1 and TRBJ2-5; 9 nucleotides align to TRBD2. The V and J ends lost 0 bases and 2 bases, in that order; junction bases with no gene match: 8. The germline gives CDR1 SGHRS, CDR2 YFSETQ. There are 17 residues in the CDR3.

This clone was seen just once. The chain joins TRBV9 to TRBJ2-5; the match to TRBD2 covers 7 bases. The CDR3 sequence is 15 residues long. The germline gives CDR1 SGDLS, CDR2 YYNGEE. V shed 0 bases, J shed 4 bases, and the junction held 6 bases outside the gene matches. CDR3 sequence reads: CASSVGGGSRETQYF. CDR3 coding DNA: TGTGCCAGCAGCGTAGGAGGCGGGAGTAGAGAGACCCAGTACTTC.

A few counts support this clone. J is TRBJ2-2 and V is TRBV9, with TRBD1 matching over 8 bases. CDR1 is SGDLS and CDR2 is YYNGEE in the germline V gene. This CDR3 spans 17 amino acids. Unmatched junction bases numbered 5, after V lost 1 base and J lost 0 bases. DNA for the CDR3: TGTGCCAGCAGCGTATACAAGACAGGGGCGAACACCGGGGAGCTGTTTTTT. Encoded protein: CASSVYKTGANTGELFF.

The chain is built from TRBV4-3 and TRBJ2-1; tentatively, D is TRBD2 (5 bases). V dropped 0 bases and J dropped 0 bases, with 15 bases sitting between them. CDR1 is LGHNA and CDR2 is YSLEER in the germline V gene. The CDR3 extends over 18 amino acids. In DNA, the CDR3 is TGCGCCAGCAGCCAAGAGCTACCTGGAGGACTCTCCTACAATGAGCAGTTCTTC. This gives the protein CASSQELPGGLSYNEQFF.

The V gene is TRBV5-5, the J gene TRBJ2-7; 15 bases line up with TRBD2. Losses at the gene ends were 9 bases for V and 4 bases for J; bases not matched to a gene: 14. CDR3 length equals 17 residues. Germline loops: CDR1 SGHKS, CDR2 YYEKEE (reference sequence). The CDR3 region is CATSGLAGGTGIYEQYV. The DNA of the CDR3 is TGTGCCACCTCGGGACTAGCGGGAGGAACGGGGATTTACGAGCAGTACGTC.

The V call is TRBV5-4, the J call TRBJ2-7; D possibly corresponds to TRBD2 (6 bases). CDR3 length: 14 residues. Per germline, CDR1 SGHNT and CDR2 YYREEE (reference sequence). Trimming removed 0 bases from V and 6 bases from J, with 13 bases in between. The CDR3 spells CASSLGLGDFEQYV. The CDR3 nucleotides are TGTGCCAGCAGCTTGGGGTTGGGGGACTTCGAGCAGTACGTC.

The J gene is TRBJ2-1, the V gene TRBV5-1; TRBD1 aligns across 9 bases. The germline V gene encodes CDR1 SGHRS and CDR2 YFSETQ. The CDR3 has 14 amino acids. The V and J ends lost 5 bases and 2 bases, in that order; junction bases with no gene match: 2. The CDR3 DNA reads as TGCGCCAGCAGACACAGGGGGCCCTACAATGAGCAGTTCTTC. Protein sequence: CASRHRGPYNEQFF.

The chain joins TRBV20-1 to TRBJ2-3; D remains ambiguous. This CDR3 has 11 residues. The V gene's germline CDR1 is DFQATT and CDR2 SNEGSKA (reference sequence). Trimming pared 0 bases from V and 7 bases from J, leaving 5 bases between. The CDR3 sequence is CSARDLNTQYF. In DNA, the CDR3 is TGCAGTGCTAGAGACTTAAATACGCAGTATTTT.